This entry lists 3 T cell receptor beta chains sequenced from one sample in a study of PD-1 blockade in classical Hodgkin lymphoma. Sequencing was performed with immunoSEQ multiplex PCR; in TCRdb, only in-frame clones are kept and a portion is missing. The data hold about 40,000 clones, with around 88% observed a single time. All trial patients relapsed after autologous stem cell transplantation. Material: peripheral blood mononuclear cells (PBMCs), obtained before the second cycle of nivolumab. The receptors shown here come from a human donor with classical Hodgkin lymphoma.

This chain uses TRBV18 with TRBJ1-1, with 8 bases identical to TRBD1. Per germline, CDR1 KGHSH and CDR2 LQKENI. J lost 1 base, V lost 0 bases, and 1 base had no gene match. This CDR3 is 15 amino acids long. CDR3: CASSPPQGGNTEAFF. As DNA, the CDR3 is TGTGCCAGCTCACCACCACAGGGGGGGAACACTGAAGCTTTCTTT.

The chain has TRBV14 and TRBJ1-2; 9 bases are a match to TRBD1. With V trimmed by 3 bases and J by 3 bases, 5 bases remained unmatched. Looked up from germline, CDR1 is SGHDN and CDR2 is FVKESK. The CDR3 runs to 15 residues. The CDR3 is CASSHVTGGDYGYTF. The CDR3 bases are TGTGCCAGCAGCCATGTAACAGGGGGCGACTATGGCTACACCTTC.

This sequence joins TRBV28 and TRBJ2-1, with D tentatively TRBD1 (5 bases). Trimming took 5 bases from V and 9 from J, leaving 17 bases between them. This CDR3 contains 14 residues. Germline assignment: CDR1 MDHEN and CDR2 SYDVKM. CDR3 in amino acids: CASSQGRGRAEQFF. CDR3 sequence (DNA): TGTGCCAGCAGTCAGGGTAGGGGTCGCGCTGAGCAGTTCTTC.